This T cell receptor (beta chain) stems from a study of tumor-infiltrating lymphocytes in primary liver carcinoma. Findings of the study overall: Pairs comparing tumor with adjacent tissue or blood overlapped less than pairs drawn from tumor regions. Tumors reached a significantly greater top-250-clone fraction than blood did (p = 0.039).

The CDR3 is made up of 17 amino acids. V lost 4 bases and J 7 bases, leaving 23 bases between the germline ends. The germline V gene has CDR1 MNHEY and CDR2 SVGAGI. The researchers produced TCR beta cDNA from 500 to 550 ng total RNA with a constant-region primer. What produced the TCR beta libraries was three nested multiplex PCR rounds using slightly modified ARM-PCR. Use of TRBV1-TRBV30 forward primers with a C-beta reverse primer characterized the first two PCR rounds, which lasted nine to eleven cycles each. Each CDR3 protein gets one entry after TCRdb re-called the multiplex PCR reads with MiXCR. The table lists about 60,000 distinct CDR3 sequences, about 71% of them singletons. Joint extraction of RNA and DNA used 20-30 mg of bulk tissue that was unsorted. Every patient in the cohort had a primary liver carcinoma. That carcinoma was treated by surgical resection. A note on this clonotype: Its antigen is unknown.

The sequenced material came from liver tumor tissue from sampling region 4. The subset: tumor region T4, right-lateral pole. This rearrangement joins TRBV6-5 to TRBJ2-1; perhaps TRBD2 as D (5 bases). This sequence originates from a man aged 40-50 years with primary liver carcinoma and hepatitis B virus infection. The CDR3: CASSSIGLGLYGNEQFF. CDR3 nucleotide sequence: TGTGCCAGCAGTTCGATAGGACTTGGGCTTTACGGGAATGAGCAGTTCTTC.